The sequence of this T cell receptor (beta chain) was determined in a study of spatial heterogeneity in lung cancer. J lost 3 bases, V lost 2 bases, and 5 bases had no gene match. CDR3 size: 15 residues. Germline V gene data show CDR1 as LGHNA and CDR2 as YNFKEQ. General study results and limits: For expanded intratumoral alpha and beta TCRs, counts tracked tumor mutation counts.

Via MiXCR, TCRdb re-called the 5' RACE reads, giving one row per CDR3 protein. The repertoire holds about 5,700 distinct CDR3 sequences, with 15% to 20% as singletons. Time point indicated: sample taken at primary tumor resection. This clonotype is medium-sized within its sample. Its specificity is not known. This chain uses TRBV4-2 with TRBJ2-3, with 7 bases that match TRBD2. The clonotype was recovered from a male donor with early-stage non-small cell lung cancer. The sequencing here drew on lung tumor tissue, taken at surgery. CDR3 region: CASSQLAEGTDTQYF. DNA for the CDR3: TGTGCCAGCAGCCAACTAGCGGAGGGAACAGATACGCAGTATTTT.